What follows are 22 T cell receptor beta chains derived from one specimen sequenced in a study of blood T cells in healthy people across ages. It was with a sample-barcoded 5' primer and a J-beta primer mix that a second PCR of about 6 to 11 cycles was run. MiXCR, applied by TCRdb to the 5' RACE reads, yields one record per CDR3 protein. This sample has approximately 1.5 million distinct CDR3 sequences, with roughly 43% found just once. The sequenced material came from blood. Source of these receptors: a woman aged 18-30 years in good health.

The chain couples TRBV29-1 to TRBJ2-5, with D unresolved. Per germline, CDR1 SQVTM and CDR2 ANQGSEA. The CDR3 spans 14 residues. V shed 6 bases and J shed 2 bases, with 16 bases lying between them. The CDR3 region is CSVSTTGVQETQYF. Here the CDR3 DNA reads TGCAGCGTCTCAACAACTGGGGTACAAGAGACCCAGTACTTC. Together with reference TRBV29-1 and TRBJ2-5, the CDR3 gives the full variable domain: SAVISQKPSRDICQRGTSLTIQCQVDSQVTMMFWYRQQPGQSLTLIATANQGSEATYESGFVIDKFPISRPNLTFSTLTVSNMSPEDSSIYLCSVSTTGVQETQYFGPGTRLLVL.

CDR3: CASRRGDTEYF. The CDR3 bases are TGTGCCAGCAGACGGGGAGATACGGAATATTTT. The V gene is TRBV12-3 or TRBV12-4, the J gene TRBJ2-3, with a weak D call TRBD2 (5 bases). Between the trimmed V and J ends, which lost 6 bases and 15 bases, there was a span of 16 bases. The CDR3 loop spans 11 amino acids.

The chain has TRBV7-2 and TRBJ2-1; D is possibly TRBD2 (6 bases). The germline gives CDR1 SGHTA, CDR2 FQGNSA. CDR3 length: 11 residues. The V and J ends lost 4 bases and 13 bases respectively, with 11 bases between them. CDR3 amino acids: CASSSRETQFF. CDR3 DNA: TGTGCCAGCAGCTCCCGGGAGACCCAGTTCTTC. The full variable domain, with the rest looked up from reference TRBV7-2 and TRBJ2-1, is GAGVSQSPSNKVTEKGKDVELRCDPISGHTALYWYRQSLGQGLEFLIYFQGNSAPDKSGLPSDRFSAERTGGSVSTLTIQRTQQEDSAVYLCASSSRETQFFGPGTRLTVL.

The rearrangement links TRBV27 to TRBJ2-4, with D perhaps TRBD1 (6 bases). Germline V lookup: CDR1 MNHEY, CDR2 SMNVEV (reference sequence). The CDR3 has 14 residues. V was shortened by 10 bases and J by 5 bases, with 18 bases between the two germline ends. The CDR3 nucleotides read TGTGCCACCAGATCAACAGGGCCCCAAAACATTCAGTACTTC. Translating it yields CATRSTGPQNIQYF.

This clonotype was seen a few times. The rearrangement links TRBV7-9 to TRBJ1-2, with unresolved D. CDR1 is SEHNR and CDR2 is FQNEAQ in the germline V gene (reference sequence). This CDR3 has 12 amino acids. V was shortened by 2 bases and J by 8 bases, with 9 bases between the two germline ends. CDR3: CASSLIGGGYTF. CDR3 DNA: TGTGCCAGCAGCTTAATCGGTGGAGGCTACACCTTC.

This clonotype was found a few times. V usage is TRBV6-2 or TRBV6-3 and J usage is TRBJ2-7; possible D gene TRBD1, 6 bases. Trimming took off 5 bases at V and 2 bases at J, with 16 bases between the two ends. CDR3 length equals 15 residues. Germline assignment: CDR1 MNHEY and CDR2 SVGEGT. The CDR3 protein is CASSRRPGQTYEQYF. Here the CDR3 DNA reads TGTGCCAGCAGTCGCAGGCCGGGACAAACCTACGAGCAGTACTTC.

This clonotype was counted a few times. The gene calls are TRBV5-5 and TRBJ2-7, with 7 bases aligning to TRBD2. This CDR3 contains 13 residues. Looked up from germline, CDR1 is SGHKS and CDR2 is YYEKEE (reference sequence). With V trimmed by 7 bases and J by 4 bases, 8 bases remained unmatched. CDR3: CASASLAVYEQYF. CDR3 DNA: TGTGCCAGCGCGTCCCTAGCGGTTTACGAGCAGTACTTC.

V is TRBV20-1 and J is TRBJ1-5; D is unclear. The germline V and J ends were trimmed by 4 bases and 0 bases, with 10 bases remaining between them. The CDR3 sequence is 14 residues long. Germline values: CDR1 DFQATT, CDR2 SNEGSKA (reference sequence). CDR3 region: CSATESYSNQPQHF. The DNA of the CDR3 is TGCAGTGCTACAGAATCCTATAGCAATCAGCCCCAGCATTTT.

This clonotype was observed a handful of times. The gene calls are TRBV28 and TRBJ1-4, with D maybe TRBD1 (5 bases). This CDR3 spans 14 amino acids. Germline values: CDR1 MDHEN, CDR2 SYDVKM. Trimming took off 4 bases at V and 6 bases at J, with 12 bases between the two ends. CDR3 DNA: TGTGCCAGCAGTTGGTCAGGGCTTGATGAAAAACTGTTTTTT. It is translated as CASSWSGLDEKLFF.

CDR3 nucleotide sequence: TGTGCCATCAGTGAGCAGGACGGCTACACCTTC. Residues: CAISEQDGYTF. The V call is TRBV10-3, the J call TRBJ1-2; no clear D gene. The CDR3 contains 11 residues. Between the trimmed V and J ends, which lost 2 bases and 8 bases, there was a span of 6 bases. The germline V gene has CDR1 ENHRY and CDR2 SYGVKD.

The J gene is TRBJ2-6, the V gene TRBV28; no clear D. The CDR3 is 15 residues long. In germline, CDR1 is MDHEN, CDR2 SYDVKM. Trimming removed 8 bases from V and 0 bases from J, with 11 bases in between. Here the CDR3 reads CASGRHASGANVLTF. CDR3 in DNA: TGTGCCAGCGGTCGACACGCCTCTGGGGCCAACGTCCTGACTTTC. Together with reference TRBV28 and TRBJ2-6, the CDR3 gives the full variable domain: DVKVTQSSRYLVKRTGEKVFLECVQDMDHENMFWYRQDPGLGLRLIYFSYDVKMKEKGDIPEGYSVSREKKERFSLILESASTNQTSMYLCASGRHASGANVLTFGAGSRLTVL.

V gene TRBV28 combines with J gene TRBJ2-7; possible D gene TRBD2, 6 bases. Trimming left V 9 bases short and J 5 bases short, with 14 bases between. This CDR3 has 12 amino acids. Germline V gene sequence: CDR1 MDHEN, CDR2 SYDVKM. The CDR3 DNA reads TGTGCCAGTTCTTCTAGCGCCCACGAGCAGTACTTC. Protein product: CASSSSAHEQYF.

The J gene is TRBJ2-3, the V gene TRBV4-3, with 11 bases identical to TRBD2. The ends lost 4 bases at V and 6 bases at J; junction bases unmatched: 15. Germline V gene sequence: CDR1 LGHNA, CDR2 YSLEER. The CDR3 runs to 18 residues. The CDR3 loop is CASSPLTYSGRAPDTQYF. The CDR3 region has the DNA TGCGCCAGCAGCCCCCTTACCTATAGCGGGAGGGCCCCGGATACGCAGTATTTT.

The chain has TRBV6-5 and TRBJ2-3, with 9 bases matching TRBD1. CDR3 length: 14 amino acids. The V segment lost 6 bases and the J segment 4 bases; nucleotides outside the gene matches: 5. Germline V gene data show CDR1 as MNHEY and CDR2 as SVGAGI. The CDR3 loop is CASRLRTGADTQYF. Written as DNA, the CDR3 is TGTGCCAGCAGGCTCCGGACAGGGGCAGATACGCAGTATTTT.

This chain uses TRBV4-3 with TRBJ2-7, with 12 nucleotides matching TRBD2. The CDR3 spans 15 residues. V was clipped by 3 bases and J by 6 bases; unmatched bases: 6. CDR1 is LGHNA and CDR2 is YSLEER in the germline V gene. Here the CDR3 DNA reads TGCGCCAGCAGCCACATGACTAGCGGGAGTATCGAGCAGTACTTC. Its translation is CASSHMTSGSIEQYF.

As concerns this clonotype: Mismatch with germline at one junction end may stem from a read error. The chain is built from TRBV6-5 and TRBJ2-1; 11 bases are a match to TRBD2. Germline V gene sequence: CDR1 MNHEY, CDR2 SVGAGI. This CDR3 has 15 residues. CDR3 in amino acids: CTSNLAGGPYNEQFF. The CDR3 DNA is TGTACCAGCAATCTAGCGGGGGGCCCTTACAATGAGCAGTTCTTC.

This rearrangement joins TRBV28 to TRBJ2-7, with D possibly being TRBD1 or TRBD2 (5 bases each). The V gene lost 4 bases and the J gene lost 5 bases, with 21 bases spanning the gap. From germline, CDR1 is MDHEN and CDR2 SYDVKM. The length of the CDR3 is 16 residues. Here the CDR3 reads CASSSPGWGKGDEQYF. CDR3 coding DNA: TGTGCCAGCAGTTCACCAGGGTGGGGGAAAGGCGACGAGCAGTACTTC.

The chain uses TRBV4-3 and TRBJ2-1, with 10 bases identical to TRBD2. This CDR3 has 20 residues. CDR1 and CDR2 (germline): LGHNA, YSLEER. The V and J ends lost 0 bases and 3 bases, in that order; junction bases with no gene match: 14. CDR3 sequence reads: CASSQDNRDLAGVSYNEQFF. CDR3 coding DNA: TGCGCCAGCAGCCAAGACAATCGTGATCTAGCGGGAGTTAGCTACAATGAGCAGTTCTTC.

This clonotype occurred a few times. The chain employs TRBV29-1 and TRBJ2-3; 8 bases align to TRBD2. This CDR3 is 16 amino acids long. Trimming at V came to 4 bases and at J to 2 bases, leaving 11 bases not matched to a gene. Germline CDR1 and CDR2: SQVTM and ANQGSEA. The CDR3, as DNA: TGCAGCGTTGGGGGGGTGCGGGAGGACCTCACAGATACGCAGTATTTT. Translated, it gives CSVGGVREDLTDTQYF.

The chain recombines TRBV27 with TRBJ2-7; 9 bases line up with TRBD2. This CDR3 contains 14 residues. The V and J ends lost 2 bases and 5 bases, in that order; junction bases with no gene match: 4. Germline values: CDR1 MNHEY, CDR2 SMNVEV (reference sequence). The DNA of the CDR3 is TGTGCCAGCAGTTTAGGGACTAGCTACCACGAGCAGTACTTC. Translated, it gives CASSLGTSYHEQYF.

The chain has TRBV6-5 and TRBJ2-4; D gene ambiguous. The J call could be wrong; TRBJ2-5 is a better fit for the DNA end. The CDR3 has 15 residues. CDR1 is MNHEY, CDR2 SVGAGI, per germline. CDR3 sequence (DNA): TGTGCCAGCAGTTACTCGCGAGCCCCCCAAGAGACCCAGTACTTC. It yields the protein CASSYSRAPQETQYF.

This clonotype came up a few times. In nucleotides, the CDR3 is TGCGCCAGCAGCCAAGAGCCAGCTAACTACGAGCAGTACTTC. Translation: CASSQEPANYEQYF. The chain combines TRBV4-1 with TRBJ2-7; D unclear. Trimming took 0 bases from V and 3 from J, leaving 9 bases between them. Germline V gene lookup returns CDR1 MGHRA and CDR2 YSYEKL. CDR3 length: 14 residues.